The source of this T cell receptor (beta chain) is a study of response to subunit inactivated influenza vaccine. TCRdb itself ran the RT-PCR reads through MiXCR, one entry per CDR3 protein. This sample carries more than 500,000 distinct CDR3 sequences, about 10% of them seen once, and the ten largest clones take 11%. CDR3 length: 16 residues. V lost 2 bases, J lost 3 bases, and 20 bases lay in between. In germline, CDR1 is GTSNPN, CDR2 SVGIG (reference sequence). This sample was shared with a second study, whose subject was T cells expressing NK-cell markers. This second study says: The cDNA for TCR beta came from 5'RACE template switching with UMIs. The sorts in several experiments were restricted to alpha-beta TCR T cells by an anti-gamma-delta TCR antibody.

The clonotype originates from a man over 45 who received an inactivated influenza vaccine. The gene calls are TRBV30 and TRBJ2-7; D call uncertain. Specimen: PBMCs from blood, collected on the day of vaccination. In DNA form, the CDR3 reads TGTGCCTGGAGTTCGAAGACTGCTCCCCTAATCTACGAGCAGTACTTC. Amino acid sequence: CAWSSKTAPLIYEQYF. The full variable domain, its missing parts supplied by reference TRBV30 and TRBJ2-7, is SQTIHQWPATLVQPVGSPLSLECTVEGTSNPNLYWYRQAAGRGLQLLFYSVGIGQISSEVPQNLSASRPQDRQFILSSKKLLLSDSGFYLCAWSSKTAPLIYEQYFGPGTRLTVT.